This is a list of T cell receptor beta chains from one sample in a study of metastatic and nonmetastatic thyroid tumors. TCRdb reprocessed the PCR reads using MiXCR. The sample has 45,000 or so clones, roughly 4% seen once. Sequenced input: blood. All receptors derive from a female donor with papillary thyroid cancer or a benign thyroid nodule (not recorded which). Some clones in this sample may be carry-over from other donors' samples. CDR3s include the opening cysteine and the closing phenylalanine or tryptophan. The order of the fields is J gene, D gene, V gene, clone size, CDR3 protein, CDR3 DNA. A D gene is named only where the DNA matches it firmly. A clone size is listed for some rows: how often the clone was seen (once, few, many), or a class if it is expanded.

TRBJ1-6 - TRBV7-9 many CASSLQGSPLHF TGTGCCAGCAGCTTACAGGGTTCACCCCTCCACTTT
TRBJ1-6 TRBD1 TRBV5-1 many CASSLAGQGANSPLHF TGCGCCAGCAGCTTGGCGGGGCAGGGGGCGAATTCACCCCTCCACTTT
TRBJ2-1 - TRBV9 many CASSGDELKSYNEQFF TGTGCCAGCAGTGGCGACGAACTGAAGTCCTACAATGAGCAGTTCTTC
TRBJ2-7 TRBD1 TRBV6-1 few CASSPPGQAGSEQYF TGTGCCAGCAGTCCCCCGGGACAGGCCGGCAGCGAGCAGTACTTC
TRBJ2-5 TRBD2 TRBV10-2 many CASTFTSGIQETQYF TGCGCCAGCACCTTTACTAGCGGGATCCAAGAGACCCAGTACTTC
TRBJ2-3 TRBD1 TRBV6-1 medium-sized CASSGRQGATDTQYF TGTGCCAGCAGTGGAAGACAGGGGGCGACAGATACGCAGTATTTT
TRBJ1-1 - TRBV11-2 few CASSLGGPTEAFF TGTGCCAGCAGCTTGGGGGGACCCACTGAAGCTTTCTTT
TRBJ2-5 TRBD1 TRBV5-6 - CASSRWGQGETQYF TGTGCCAGCAGCAGATGGGGACAGGGAGAGACCCAGTACTTC
TRBJ2-6 - TRBV4-1 - CASSQGQGTGANVLTF TGCGCCAGCAGCCAAGGGCAGGGAACTGGGGCCAACGTCCTGACTTTC
TRBJ2-7 - TRBV28 few CASESTHYEQYF TGTGCCAGCGAGTCGACTCACTACGAGCAGTACTTC
TRBJ1-1 - TRBV28 - CASRAPGANTEAFF TGTGCCAGCAGGGCCCCAGGGGCGAACACAGAAGCTTTCTTT
TRBJ2-7 TRBD1 TRBV6-9 few CASSLTGGHYEQYF TGTGCCAGCAGTTTAACAGGGGGGCACTACGAGCAGTACTTC
TRBJ2-4 TRBD1 TRBV20-1 many CSAMRTGVAKNIQYF TGCAGTGCTATGAGGACAGGGGTAGCCAAAAACATTCAGTACTTC
TRBJ2-1 TRBD2 TRBV5-4 many CASSPPRGLASSEQFF TGTGCCAGCAGCCCTCCCAGGGGACTAGCAAGCAGTGAGCAGTTCTTC
TRBJ1-4 TRBD1 TRBV7-9 many CASSRLLGPTGGATNEKLFF TGTGCCAGCAGCCGTCTTTTGGGGCCGACAGGGGGTGCAACTAATGAAAAACTGTTTTTT